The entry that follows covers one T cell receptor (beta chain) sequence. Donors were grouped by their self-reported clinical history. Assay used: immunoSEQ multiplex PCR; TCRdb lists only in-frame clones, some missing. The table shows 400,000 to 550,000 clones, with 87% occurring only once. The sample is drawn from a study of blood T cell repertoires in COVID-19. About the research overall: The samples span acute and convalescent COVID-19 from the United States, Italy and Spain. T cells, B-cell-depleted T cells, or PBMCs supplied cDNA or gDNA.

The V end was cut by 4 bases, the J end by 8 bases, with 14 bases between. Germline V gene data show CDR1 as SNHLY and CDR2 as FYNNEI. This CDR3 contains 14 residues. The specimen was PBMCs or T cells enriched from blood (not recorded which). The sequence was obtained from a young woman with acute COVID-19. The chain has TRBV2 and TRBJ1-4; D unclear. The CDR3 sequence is CASSADGLGEKLFF. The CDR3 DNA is TGTGCCAGCAGTGCCGATGGACTAGGGGAAAAACTGTTTTTT. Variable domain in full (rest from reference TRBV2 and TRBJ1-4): EPEVTQTPSHQVTQMGQEVILRCVPISNHLYFYWYRQILGQKVEFLVSFYNNEISEKSEIFDDQFSVERPDGSNFTLKIRSTKLEDSAMYFCASSADGLGEKLFFGSGTQLSVL.